Sequencing of this T cell receptor beta chain was carried out in a study of somatic mutations in cytotoxic T cells in rheumatoid arthritis. About the research overall: Flow cytometric sorting isolated some V beta antibody-stained T-cell populations at nearly 100% purity, and among them were V beta1+ cells that underwent TCRB sequencing.

The method was immunoSEQ multiplex PCR; TCRdb's version includes in-frame clones alone and lacks a portion of them. Of around 15,000 clones in the sample, 82% were seen once. The germline V gene has CDR1 WSHSY and CDR2 SAAADI. The CDR3 length is 14 residues. The germline V and J ends were trimmed by 6 bases and 4 bases, with 13 bases remaining between them. The V and J genes are TRBV10-2 and TRBJ1-5; no definite D call. This receptor was identified in an adult with rheumatoid arthritis. The sequenced sample was CD8+ T cells sorted from blood. CDR3 amino acids: CASRQSFSNQPQHF. Written as DNA, the CDR3 is TGCGCCAGCAGACAGAGCTTCTCAAATCAGCCCCAGCATTTT.